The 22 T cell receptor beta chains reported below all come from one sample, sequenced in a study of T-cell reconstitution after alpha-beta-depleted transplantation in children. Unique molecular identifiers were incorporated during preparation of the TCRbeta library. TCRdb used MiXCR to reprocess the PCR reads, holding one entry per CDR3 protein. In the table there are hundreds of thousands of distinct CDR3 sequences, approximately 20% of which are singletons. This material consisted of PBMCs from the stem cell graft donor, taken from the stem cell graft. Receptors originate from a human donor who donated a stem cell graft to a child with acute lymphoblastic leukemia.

In DNA, the CDR3 is TGTGCCAGCAGCCAACGCAAGTGGCTATCCTACGAGCAGTACTTC. Translated, it gives CASSQRKWLSYEQYF. The rearrangement uses TRBV3-1 and TRBJ2-7; no clear D. Germline lookup yields CDR1 LGHDT and CDR2 YNNKEL (reference sequence). CDR3 size: 15 residues. V was trimmed by 2 bases and J by 1 base, leaving 12 bases between them.

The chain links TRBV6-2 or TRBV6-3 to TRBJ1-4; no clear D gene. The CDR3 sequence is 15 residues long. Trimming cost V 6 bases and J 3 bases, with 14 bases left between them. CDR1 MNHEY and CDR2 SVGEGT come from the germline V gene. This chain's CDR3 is CASSPRGDPNEKLFF. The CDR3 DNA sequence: TGTGCCAGCAGCCCCCGTGGGGATCCTAATGAAAAACTGTTTTTT.

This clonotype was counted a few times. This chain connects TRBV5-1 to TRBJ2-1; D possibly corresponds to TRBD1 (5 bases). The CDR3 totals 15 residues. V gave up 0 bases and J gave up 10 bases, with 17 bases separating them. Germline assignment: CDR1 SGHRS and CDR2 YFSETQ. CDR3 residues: CASSLGATSGAEQFF. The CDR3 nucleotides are TGCGCCAGCAGCTTGGGTGCGACGAGTGGGGCAGAGCAGTTCTTC.

The CDR3 here is CASSVGWGGQQETQYF. The CDR3 region has the DNA TGTGCCAGCAGCGTAGGATGGGGCGGGCAACAAGAGACCCAGTACTTC. The J gene is TRBJ2-5, the V gene TRBV9; D could derive from TRBD1 or TRBD2 (5 bases each). The CDR3 is 16 residues long. Trimming pared 0 bases from V and 2 bases from J, leaving 14 bases between. Germline assignment: CDR1 SGDLS and CDR2 YYNGEE. Full variable domain (remainder filled in from reference TRBV9 and TRBJ2-5): DSGVTQTPKHLITATGQRVTLRCSPRSGDLSVYWYQQSLDQGLQFLIQYYNGEERAKGNILERFSAQQFPDLHSELNLSSLELGDSALYFCASSVGWGGQQETQYFGPGTRLLVL.

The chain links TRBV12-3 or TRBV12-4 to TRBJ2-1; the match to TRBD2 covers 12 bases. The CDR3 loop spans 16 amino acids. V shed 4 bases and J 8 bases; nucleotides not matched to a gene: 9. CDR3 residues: CASSSALAGGPHEQFF. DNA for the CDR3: TGTGCCAGCAGTTCCGCCCTAGCGGGAGGGCCCCATGAGCAGTTCTTC.

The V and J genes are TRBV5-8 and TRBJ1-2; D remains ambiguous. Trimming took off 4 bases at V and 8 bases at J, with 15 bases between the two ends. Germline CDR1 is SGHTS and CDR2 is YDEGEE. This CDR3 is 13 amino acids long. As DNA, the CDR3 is TGTGCCAGCAGCGGACGCCTTCCGGGAGGCTACACCTTC. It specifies CASSGRLPGGYTF.

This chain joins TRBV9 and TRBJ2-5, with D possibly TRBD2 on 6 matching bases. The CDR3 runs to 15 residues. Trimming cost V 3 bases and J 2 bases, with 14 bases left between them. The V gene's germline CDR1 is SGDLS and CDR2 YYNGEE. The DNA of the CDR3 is TGTGCCAGCAGCGAGGCGGGGCGAGGGCAAGAGACCCAGTACTTC. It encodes CASSEAGRGQETQYF.

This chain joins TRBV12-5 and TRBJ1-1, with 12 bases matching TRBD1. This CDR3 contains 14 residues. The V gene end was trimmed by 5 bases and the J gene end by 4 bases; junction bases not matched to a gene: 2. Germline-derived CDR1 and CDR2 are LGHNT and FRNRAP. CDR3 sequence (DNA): TGTGCTAGTGGTATGGGACAGGGGGCCACTGAAGCTTTCTTT. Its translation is CASGMGQGATEAFF. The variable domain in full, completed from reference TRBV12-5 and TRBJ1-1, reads DARVTQTPRHKVTEMGQEVTMRCQPILGHNTVFWYRQTMMQGLELLAYFRNRAPLDDSGMPKDRFSAEMPDATLATLKIQPSEPRDSAVYFCASGMGQGATEAFFGQGTRLTVV.

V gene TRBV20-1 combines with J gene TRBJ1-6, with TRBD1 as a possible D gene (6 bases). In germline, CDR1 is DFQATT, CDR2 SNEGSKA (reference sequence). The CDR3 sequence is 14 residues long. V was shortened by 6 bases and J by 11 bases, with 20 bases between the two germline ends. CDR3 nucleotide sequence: TGCAGTGCCAGGGGCTCCGGGGGCAGCGCACCCCTCCACTTT. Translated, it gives CSARGSGGSAPLHF.

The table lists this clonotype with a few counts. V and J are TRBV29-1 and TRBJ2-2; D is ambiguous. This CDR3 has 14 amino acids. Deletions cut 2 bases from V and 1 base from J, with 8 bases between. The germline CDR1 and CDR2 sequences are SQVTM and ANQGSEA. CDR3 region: CSVEYLQNTGELFF. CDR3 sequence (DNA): TGCAGCGTTGAATACCTGCAGAACACCGGGGAGCTGTTTTTT.

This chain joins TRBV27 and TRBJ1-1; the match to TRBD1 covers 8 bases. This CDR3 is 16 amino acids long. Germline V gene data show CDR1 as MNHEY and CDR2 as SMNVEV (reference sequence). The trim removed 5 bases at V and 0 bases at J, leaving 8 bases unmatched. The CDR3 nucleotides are TGTGCCAGCAGTCCGACCCTGGGACAGGTGAACACTGAAGCTTTCTTT. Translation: CASSPTLGQVNTEAFF.

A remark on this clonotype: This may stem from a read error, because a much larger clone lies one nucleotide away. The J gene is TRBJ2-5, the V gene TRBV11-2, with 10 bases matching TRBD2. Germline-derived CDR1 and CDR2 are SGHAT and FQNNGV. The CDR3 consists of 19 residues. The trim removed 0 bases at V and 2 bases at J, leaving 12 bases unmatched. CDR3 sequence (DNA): TGTGCCAGCAGCTTAGACTCCTGGGGGGGACTAGCGTTACAAGAGACCCAGTACTTC. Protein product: CASSLDSWGGLALQETQYF.

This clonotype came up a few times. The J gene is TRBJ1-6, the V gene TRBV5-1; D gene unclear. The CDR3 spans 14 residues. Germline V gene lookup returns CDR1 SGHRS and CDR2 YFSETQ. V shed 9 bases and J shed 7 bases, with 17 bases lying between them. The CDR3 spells CATRQELRNSPLHF. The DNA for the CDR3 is TGCGCCACCCGCCAGGAACTACGGAATTCACCCCTCCACTTT. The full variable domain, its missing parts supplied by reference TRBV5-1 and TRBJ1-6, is KAGVTQTPRYLIKTRGQQVTLSCSPISGHRSVSWYQQTPGQGLQFLFEYFSETQRNKGNFPGRFSGRQFSNSRSEMNVSTLELGDSALYLCATRQELRNSPLHFGNGTRLTVT.

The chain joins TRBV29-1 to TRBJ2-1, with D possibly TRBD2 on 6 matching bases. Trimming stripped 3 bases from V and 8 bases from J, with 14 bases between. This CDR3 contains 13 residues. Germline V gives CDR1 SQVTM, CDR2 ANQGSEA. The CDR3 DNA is TGCAGCGTTGACGTGGGGGGAAGGTATGAGCAGTTCTTC. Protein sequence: CSVDVGGRYEQFF.

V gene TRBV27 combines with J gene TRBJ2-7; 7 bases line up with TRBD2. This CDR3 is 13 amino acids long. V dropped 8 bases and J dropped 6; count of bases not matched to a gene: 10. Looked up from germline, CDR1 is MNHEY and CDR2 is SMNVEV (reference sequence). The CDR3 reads CASGFLLAREQYF. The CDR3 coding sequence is TGTGCCAGCGGATTTCTACTAGCGCGCGAGCAGTACTTC.

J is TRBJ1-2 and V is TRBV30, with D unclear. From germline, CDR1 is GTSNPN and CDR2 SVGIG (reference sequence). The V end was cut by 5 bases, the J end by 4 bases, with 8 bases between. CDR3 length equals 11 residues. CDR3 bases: TGTGCCTGGGACACGTCCTATGGCTACACCTTC. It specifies CAWDTSYGYTF.

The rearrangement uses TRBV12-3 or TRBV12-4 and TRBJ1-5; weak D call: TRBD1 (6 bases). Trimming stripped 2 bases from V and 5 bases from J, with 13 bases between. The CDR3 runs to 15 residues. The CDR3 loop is CASSLLYRADQPQHF. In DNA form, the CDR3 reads TGTGCCAGCAGTTTATTGTACAGGGCTGATCAGCCCCAGCATTTT.

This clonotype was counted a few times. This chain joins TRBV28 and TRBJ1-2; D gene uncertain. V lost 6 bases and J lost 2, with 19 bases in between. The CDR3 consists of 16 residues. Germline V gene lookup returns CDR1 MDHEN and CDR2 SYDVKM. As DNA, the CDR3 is TGTGCCAGCAGCCCAACCGCTCTCAGGTTCAACTATGGCTACACCTTC. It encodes CASSPTALRFNYGYTF.

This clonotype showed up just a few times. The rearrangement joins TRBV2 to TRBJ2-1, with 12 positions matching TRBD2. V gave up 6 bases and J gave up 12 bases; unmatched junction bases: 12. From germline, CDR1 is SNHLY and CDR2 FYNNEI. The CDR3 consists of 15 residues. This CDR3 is CASSPGASGREVQFF. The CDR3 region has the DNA TGTGCCAGCAGCCCGGGGGCTAGCGGGAGGGAGGTGCAGTTCTTC.

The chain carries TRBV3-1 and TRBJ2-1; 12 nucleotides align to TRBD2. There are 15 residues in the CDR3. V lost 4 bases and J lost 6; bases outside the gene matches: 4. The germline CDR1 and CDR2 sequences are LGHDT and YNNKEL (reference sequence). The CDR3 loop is CASSLTSGSFNEQFF. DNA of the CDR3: TGTGCCAGCAGCCTGACTAGCGGGAGCTTCAATGAGCAGTTCTTC.

The CDR3 loop reads CASSLANGRSTEAFF. The CDR3, as DNA: TGCGCCAGCAGCTTGGCCAATGGGCGGAGCACTGAAGCTTTCTTT. The V gene is TRBV5-1, the J gene TRBJ1-1; no firm D call. Trimming shortened V by 0 bases and J by 4 bases, and 13 bases separated the two germline ends. Germline V gene lookup returns CDR1 SGHRS and CDR2 YFSETQ. The CDR3 extends over 15 amino acids.

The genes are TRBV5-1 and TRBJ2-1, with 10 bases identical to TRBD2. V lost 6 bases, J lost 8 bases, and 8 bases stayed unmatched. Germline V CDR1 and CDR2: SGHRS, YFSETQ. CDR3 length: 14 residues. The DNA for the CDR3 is TGCGCCAGCATGGAAGCGGGAGGGATCTATGAGCAGTTCTTC. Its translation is CASMEAGGIYEQFF.